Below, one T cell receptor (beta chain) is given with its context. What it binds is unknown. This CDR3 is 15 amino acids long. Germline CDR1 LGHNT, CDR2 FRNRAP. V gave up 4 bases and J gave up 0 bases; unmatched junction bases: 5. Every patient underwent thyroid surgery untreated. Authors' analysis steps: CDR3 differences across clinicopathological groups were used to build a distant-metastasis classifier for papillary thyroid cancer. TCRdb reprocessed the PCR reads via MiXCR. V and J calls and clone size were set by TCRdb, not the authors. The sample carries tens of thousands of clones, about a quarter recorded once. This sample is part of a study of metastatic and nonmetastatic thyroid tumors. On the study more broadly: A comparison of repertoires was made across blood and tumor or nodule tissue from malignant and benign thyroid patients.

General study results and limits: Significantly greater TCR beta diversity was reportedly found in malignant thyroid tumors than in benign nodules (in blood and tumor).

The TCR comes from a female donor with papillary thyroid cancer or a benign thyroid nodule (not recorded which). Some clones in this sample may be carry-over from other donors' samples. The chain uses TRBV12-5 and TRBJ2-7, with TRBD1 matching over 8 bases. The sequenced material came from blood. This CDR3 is CASGSGTGSSYEQYF. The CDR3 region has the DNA TGTGCTAGTGGTTCGGGGACAGGAAGCTCCTACGAGCAGTACTTC.